This T cell receptor beta chain was documented in a study of technical replicates of blood from a few donors. Sequenced by immunoSEQ multiplex PCR; TCRdb stores in-frame clones only, minus some. The sample contains 84,000 or so clones, about 95% of which appear only once. Sample: T cells isolated from PBMCs. The origin of this receptor is a human donor in good health.

For the CDR3, the DNA is TGTGCCACCAGCCCCCACCGGGACAGAGCCTACAATGAGCAGTTCTTC. It specifies CATSPHRDRAYNEQFF. This chain links TRBV15 with TRBJ2-1; 7 nucleotides agree with TRBD1. Germline CDR1 is LNHNV and CDR2 is YYDKDF (reference sequence). J was trimmed by 2 bases and V by 5 bases; bases with no gene match: 9. This CDR3 spans 16 amino acids.